The 8 T cell receptor beta chains listed next were all sequenced from one sample in a study of cytomegalovirus exposure and HLA in healthy donors (dated by TCRdb to about 2017). Preparation of the library involved the immunoSEQ multiplex PCR assay. For the multiplex PCR, a mixture combining 60 forward primers for TCR Vbeta segments and 13 reverse primers for TCR Jbeta segments was used. This immuneACCESS table, as held by TCRdb, lists in-frame sequences with V and J called but not all clones. Of the missing ones, under half trace to an unresolved V gene in checked studies; the others have no known cause. The sample table lists fewer than 200,000 clones, approximately 80% of them with a count of one. The ten largest account for over 2% of the sample. Input material: PBMCs. The receptors here all came from a woman between 40 and 55 years old in good health and CMV-seropositive.

The V call is TRBV6-5, the J call TRBJ2-3, with D unresolved. The germline V gene has CDR1 MNHEY and CDR2 SVGAGI. Trimming took off 2 bases at V and 0 bases at J, with 12 bases between the two ends. There are 16 residues in the CDR3. CDR3 protein: CASSYGSLTSTDTQYF. In DNA form, the CDR3 reads TGTGCCAGCAGTTACGGGTCATTGACTAGCACAGATACGCAGTATTTT.

This clone was counted a single time. This chain uses TRBV10-3 with TRBJ2-5, with TRBD2 matching 10 bases. Matching the DNA end better, TRBJ2-7 makes the J call doubtful. The CDR3 contains 16 residues. Germline V gene sequence: CDR1 ENHRY, CDR2 SYGVKD. In DNA form, the CDR3 reads TGTGCCATCAGTGACATGAGGACTAGCGGCTCCTACGAGCAGTACTTC. Translating it yields CAISDMRTSGSYEQYF.

In nucleotides, the CDR3 is TGTGCCAGCAGCTTGGGAGACAGGGGGACTGAAGCTTTCTTT. It translates to CASSLGDRGTEAFF. The J gene is TRBJ1-1, the V gene TRBV7-9, with TRBD1 matching over 9 bases. The CDR3 extends over 14 amino acids. Losses at the gene ends were 3 bases for V and 5 bases for J; bases not matched to a gene: 4. Germline V gene lookup returns CDR1 SEHNR and CDR2 FQNEAQ (reference sequence).

The CDR3 sequence: CASSSLDTSYEQYF. CDR3 in DNA: TGTGCCAGCAGCTCACTGGACACCTCCTACGAGCAGTACTTC. The chain combines TRBV7-2 with TRBJ2-7, with D possibly matching TRBD1 (5 bases). The CDR3 has 14 residues. Looked up from germline, CDR1 is SGHTA and CDR2 is FQGNSA. Trimming cost V 4 bases and J 0 bases, with 10 bases left between them.

The table lists this clone with a few counts. At one end the junction does not follow the germline gene, possibly because of a read error. The CDR3 region is CASSLEGSGRAKWNF. The CDR3 region has the DNA TGTGCCAGCAGCCTCGAGGGTAGCGGGAGGGCCAAGTGGAATTTT. The V gene is TRBV27, the J gene TRBJ2-3, with TRBD2 matching 11 bases. Germline CDR1 is MNHEY and CDR2 is SMNVEV (reference sequence). CDR3 size: 15 residues.

This chain uses TRBV5-4 with TRBJ2-1; no reliable D call. The V end lost 1 base, the J end lost 0 bases, and 14 bases lay between the germline ends. Germline lookup yields CDR1 SGHNT and CDR2 YYREEE (reference sequence). The CDR3 totals 17 residues. CDR3 in amino acids: CASSLTALSSSYNEQFF. As DNA, the CDR3 is TGTGCCAGCAGCTTGACAGCTCTTTCAAGCTCCTACAATGAGCAGTTCTTC.

As concerns this clone: Germline is not matched at one junction end, which may reflect a read error. The chain uses TRBV7-9 and TRBJ2-7; D ambiguous. The CDR3 spans 15 residues. Per germline, CDR1 SEHNR and CDR2 FQNEAQ (reference sequence). CDR3 sequence (DNA): TGTTCCAGCAGCTTAGTCCCGCAGGCCCCCTACGAGCAGTACTTC. It translates to CSSSLVPQAPYEQYF.

The chain uses TRBV27 and TRBJ2-7; 9 bases line up with TRBD1. The CDR3 runs to 13 residues. From germline, CDR1 is MNHEY and CDR2 SMNVEV (reference sequence). With 6 bases clipped from V and 9 bases from J, the junction kept 9 bases outside the gene matches. CDR3 nucleotide sequence: TGTGCCAGCAGCCAAAGGACAGGGGATAGGCAGTACTTC. This translates into CASSQRTGDRQYF.